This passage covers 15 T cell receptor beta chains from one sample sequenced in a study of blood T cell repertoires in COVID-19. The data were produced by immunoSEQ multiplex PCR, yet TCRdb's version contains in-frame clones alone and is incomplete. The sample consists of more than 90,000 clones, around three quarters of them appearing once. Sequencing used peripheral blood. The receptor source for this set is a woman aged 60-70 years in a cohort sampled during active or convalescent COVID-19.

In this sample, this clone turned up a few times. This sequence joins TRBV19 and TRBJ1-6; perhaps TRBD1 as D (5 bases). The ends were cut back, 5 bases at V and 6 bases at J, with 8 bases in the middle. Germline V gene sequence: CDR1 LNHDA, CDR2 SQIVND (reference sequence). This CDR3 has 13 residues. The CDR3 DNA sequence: TGTGCCAGTAGTCAGACAGTTAATTCACCCCTCCACTTT. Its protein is CASSQTVNSPLHF.

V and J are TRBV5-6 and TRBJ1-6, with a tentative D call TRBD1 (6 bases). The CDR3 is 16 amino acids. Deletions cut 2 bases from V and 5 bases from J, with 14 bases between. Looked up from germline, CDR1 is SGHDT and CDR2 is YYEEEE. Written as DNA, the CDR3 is TGTGCCAGCAGCTTCCTGGACAGTTCGAATAATTCACCCCTCCACTTT. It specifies CASSFLDSSNNSPLHF.

The CDR3 loop is CASSQDSGSAYNSPLHF. The CDR3 DNA reads as TGCGCCAGCAGCCAAGATTCCGGGAGCGCCTATAATTCACCCCTCCACTTT. The chain uses TRBV4-3 and TRBJ1-6; D unresolved. The length of the CDR3 is 17 residues. In germline, CDR1 is LGHNA, CDR2 YSLEER. V was cut by 0 bases and J by 2 bases, with 11 bases left in between.

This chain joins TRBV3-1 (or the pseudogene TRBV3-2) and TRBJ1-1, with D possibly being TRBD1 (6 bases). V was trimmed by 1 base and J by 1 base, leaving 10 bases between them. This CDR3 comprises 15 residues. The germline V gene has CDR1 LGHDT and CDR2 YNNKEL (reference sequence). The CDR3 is CASSQAGTSNTEAFF. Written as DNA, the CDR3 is TGTGCCAGCAGCCAAGCCGGGACATCGAACACTGAAGCTTTCTTT.

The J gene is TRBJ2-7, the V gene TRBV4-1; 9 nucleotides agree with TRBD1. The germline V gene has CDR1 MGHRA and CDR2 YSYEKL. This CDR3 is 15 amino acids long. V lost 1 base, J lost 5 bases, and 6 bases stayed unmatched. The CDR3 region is CASSQVGTGFDEQYF. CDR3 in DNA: TGCGCCAGCAGCCAAGTCGGGACAGGGTTCGACGAGCAGTACTTC.

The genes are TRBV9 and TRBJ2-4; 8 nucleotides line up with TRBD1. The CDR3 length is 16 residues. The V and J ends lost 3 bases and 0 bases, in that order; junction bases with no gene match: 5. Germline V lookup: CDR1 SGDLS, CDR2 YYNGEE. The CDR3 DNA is TGTGCCAGCAGCGCCACAGGGGGGATAGCCAAAAACATTCAGTACTTC. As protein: CASSATGGIAKNIQYF.

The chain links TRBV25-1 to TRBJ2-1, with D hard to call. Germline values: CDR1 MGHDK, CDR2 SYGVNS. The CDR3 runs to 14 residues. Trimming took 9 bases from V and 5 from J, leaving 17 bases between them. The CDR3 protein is CARPGYPLHNEQFF. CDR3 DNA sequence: TGTGCCAGACCCGGGTATCCCCTACACAATGAGCAGTTCTTC. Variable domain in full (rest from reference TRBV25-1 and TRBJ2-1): EADIYQTPRYLVIGTGKKITLECSQTMGHDKMYWYQQDPGMELHLIHYSYGVNSTEKGDLSSESTVSRIRTEHFPLTLESARPSHTSQYLCARPGYPLHNEQFFGPGTRLTVL.

The CDR3: CASSEGGWGVHSNQPQHF. The CDR3 DNA reads as TGTGCCAGCAGTGAGGGGGGGTGGGGGGTCCATAGCAATCAGCCCCAGCATTTT. This chain joins TRBV6-1 and TRBJ1-5, with D tentatively TRBD1 (5 bases). V was shortened by 3 bases and J by 0 bases, with 18 bases between the two germline ends. The CDR3 totals 18 residues. The germline V gene has CDR1 MNHNS and CDR2 SASEGT.

CDR3 in amino acids: CASSQVAGGLYNEQFF. The DNA of the CDR3 is TGTGCCAGCAGCCAGGTAGCGGGGGGCCTTTACAATGAGCAGTTCTTC. This rearrangement joins TRBV14 to TRBJ2-1; TRBD2 matches at 10 bases. CDR1 is SGHDN, CDR2 FVKESK, per germline. The length of the CDR3 is 16 residues. V trimming: 3 bases; J trimming: 4 bases; junction bases outside the gene matches: 6.

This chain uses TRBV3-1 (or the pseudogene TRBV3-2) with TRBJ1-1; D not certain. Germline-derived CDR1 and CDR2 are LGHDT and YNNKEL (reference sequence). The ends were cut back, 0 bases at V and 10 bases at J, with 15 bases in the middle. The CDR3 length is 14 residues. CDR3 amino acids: CASSQEMTGNGAFF. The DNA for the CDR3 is TGTGCCAGCAGCCAAGAAATGACGGGGAATGGAGCTTTCTTT.

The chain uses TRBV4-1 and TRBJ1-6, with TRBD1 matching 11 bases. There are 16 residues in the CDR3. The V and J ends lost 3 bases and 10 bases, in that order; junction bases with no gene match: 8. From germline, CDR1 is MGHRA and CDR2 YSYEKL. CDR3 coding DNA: TGCGCCAGCAGCCAGGTTGGACAGGGGGCCAGATCACCCCTCCACTTT. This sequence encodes CASSQVGQGARSPLHF.

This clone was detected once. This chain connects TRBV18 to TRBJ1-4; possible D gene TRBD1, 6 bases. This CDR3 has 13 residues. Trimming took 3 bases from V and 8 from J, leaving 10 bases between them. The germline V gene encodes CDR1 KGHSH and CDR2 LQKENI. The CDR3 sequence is CASSPGRGEKLFF. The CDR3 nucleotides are TGTGCCAGCTCACCTGGAAGGGGGGAAAAACTGTTTTTT.

The CDR3 is CASSLVAGGGTPQHF. The CDR3, as DNA: TGTGCCAGCAGCTTAGTTGCGGGGGGTGGGACGCCCCAGCATTTT. This chain uses TRBV7-2 with TRBJ1-5; a weak D match, TRBD1 (5 bases). The V end lost 1 base, the J end lost 9 bases, and 16 bases lay between the germline ends. The length of the CDR3 is 15 residues. Germline loops: CDR1 SGHTA, CDR2 FQGNSA.

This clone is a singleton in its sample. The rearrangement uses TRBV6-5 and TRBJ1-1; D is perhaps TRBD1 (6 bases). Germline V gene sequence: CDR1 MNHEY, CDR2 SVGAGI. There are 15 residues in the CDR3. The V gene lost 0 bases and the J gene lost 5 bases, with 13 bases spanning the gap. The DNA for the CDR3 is TGTGCCAGCAGTTACTCGGGACAACCTAAGACTGAAGCTTTCTTT. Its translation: CASSYSGQPKTEAFF.

CDR3 protein: CASRLFDRDEQYF. The CDR3 DNA reads TGTGCCAGCCGACTCTTTGACAGGGACGAGCAGTACTTC. The chain combines TRBV2 with TRBJ2-7, with 7 bases lining up with TRBD1. The V gene's germline CDR1 is SNHLY and CDR2 FYNNEI. V lost 8 bases to trimming and J lost 5 bases; unmatched junction nucleotides: 9. The CDR3 has 13 residues. The variable domain in full, with the rest retrieved from reference TRBV2 and TRBJ2-7, is EPEVTQTPSHQVTQMGQEVILRCVPISNHLYFYWYRQILGQKVEFLVSFYNNEISEKSEIFDDQFSVERPDGSNFTLKIRSTKLEDSAMYFCASRLFDRDEQYFGPGTRLTVT.